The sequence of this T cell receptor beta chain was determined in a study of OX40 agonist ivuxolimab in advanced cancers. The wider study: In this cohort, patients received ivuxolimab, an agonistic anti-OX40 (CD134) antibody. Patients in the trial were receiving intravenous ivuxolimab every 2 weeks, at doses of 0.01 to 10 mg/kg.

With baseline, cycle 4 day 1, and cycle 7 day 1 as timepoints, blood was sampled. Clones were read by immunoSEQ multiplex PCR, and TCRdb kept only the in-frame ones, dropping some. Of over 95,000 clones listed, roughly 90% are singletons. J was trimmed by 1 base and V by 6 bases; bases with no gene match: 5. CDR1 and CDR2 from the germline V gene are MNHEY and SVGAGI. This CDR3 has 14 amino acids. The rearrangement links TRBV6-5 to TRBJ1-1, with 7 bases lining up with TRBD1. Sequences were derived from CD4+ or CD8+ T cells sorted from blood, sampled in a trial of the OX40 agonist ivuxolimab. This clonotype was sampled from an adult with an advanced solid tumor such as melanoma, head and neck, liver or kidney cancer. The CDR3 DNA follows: TGTGCCAGCAGGGTGGGACAGTCGAACACTGAAGCTTTCTTT. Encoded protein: CASRVGQSNTEAFF.